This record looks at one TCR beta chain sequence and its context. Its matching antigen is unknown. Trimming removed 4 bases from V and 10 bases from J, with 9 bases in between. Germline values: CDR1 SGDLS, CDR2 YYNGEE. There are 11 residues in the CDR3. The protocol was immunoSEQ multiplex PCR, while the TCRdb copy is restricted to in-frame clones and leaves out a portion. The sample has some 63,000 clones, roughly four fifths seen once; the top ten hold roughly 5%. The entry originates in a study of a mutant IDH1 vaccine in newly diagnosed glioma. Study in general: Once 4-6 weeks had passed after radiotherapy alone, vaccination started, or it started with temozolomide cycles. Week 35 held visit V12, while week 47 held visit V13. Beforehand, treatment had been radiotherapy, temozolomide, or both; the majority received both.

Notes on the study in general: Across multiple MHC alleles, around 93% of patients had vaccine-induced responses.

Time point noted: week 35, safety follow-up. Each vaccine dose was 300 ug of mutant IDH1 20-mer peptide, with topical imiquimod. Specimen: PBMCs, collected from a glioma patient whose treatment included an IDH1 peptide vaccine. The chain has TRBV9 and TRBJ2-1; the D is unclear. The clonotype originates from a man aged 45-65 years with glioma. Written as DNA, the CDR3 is TGTGCCAGCAGCAGAGACCTCGAGCAGTTCTTC. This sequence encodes CASSRDLEQFF.